A single sample gave rise to the 17 T cell receptor beta chains below, sequenced in a study of shared clonotypes between healthy human individuals. Here immunoSEQ multiplex PCR was the method, and the copy in TCRdb shows in-frame clones only, minus some. The sample holds some 2,500,000 clones, around 93% seen once. Sequenced: naive CD4+ T cells from PBMCs. The subset denotes: CD45RA+ positively selected. These TCRs come from a man in his late teens or twenties in good health. Some clones in this sample may be carry-over from other donors' samples.

This chain links TRBV2 with TRBJ1-5; D unclear. Germline loops: CDR1 SNHLY, CDR2 FYNNEI. The CDR3 totals 12 residues. The germline V and J ends were trimmed by 6 bases and 4 bases, with 7 bases remaining between them. The CDR3 nucleotides read TGTGCCAGCAGACCGATAAATCAGCCCCAGCATTTT. It codes for CASRPINQPQHF. The whole variable domain, filled in from reference TRBV2 and TRBJ1-5, reads EPEVTQTPSHQVTQMGQEVILRCVPISNHLYFYWYRQILGQKVEFLVSFYNNEISEKSEIFDDQFSVERPDGSNFTLKIRSTKLEDSAMYFCASRPINQPQHFGDGTRLSIL.

The chain has TRBV5-1 and TRBJ1-4; D perhaps matches TRBD1 (5 bases). V lost 5 bases and J lost 5, with 19 bases in between. CDR1 and CDR2 from the germline V gene are SGHRS and YFSETQ. The CDR3 has 16 residues. The CDR3 DNA reads TGCGCCAGCAGTTTAAGAACGGGACCGGGGAATGAAAAACTGTTTTTT. It encodes CASSLRTGPGNEKLFF.

This clone has a single count. This chain connects TRBV28 to TRBJ1-1; unclear D gene. The ends were cut back, 2 bases at V and 1 base at J, with 11 bases in the middle. Germline values: CDR1 MDHEN, CDR2 SYDVKM. The CDR3 is made up of 15 amino acids. CDR3 residues: CASSLTRRANTEAFF. For the CDR3, the DNA is TGTGCCAGCAGTTTAACGAGGAGGGCGAACACTGAAGCTTTCTTT. The full variable domain, with the rest looked up from reference TRBV28 and TRBJ1-1, is DVKVTQSSRYLVKRTGEKVFLECVQDMDHENMFWYRQDPGLGLRLIYFSYDVKMKEKGDIPEGYSVSREKKERFSLILESASTNQTSMYLCASSLTRRANTEAFFGQGTRLTVV.

The J gene is TRBJ2-1, the V gene TRBV29-1; 8 bases align to TRBD2. Germline CDR1 reads SQVTM; CDR2 reads ANQGSEA. J was trimmed by 9 bases and V by 1 base; bases with no gene match: 5. There are 13 residues in the CDR3. Here the CDR3 DNA reads TGCAGCGTTGAAGGGAAGCGGGAGAGTGAGCAGTTCTTC. Its protein is CSVEGKRESEQFF.

The chain employs TRBV4-1 and TRBJ2-3; no reliable D call. Trimming took 1 base from V and 2 from J, leaving 13 bases between them. The CDR3 extends over 16 amino acids. Germline V gene lookup returns CDR1 MGHRA and CDR2 YSYEKL. The DNA for the CDR3 is TGCGCCAGCAGCCAAGTTAACCCTCGTTACACAGATACGCAGTATTTT. The encoded protein is CASSQVNPRYTDTQYF.

The chain couples TRBV4-1 to TRBJ1-3; perhaps TRBD1 as D (5 bases). The germline CDR1 and CDR2 sequences are MGHRA and YSYEKL. The CDR3 spans 16 residues. Trimming left V 1 base short and J 9 bases short, with 19 bases between. CDR3 in amino acids: CASSQGPGALSGTIYF. For the CDR3, the DNA is TGCGCCAGCAGCCAAGGCCCTGGGGCCTTAAGTGGCACCATATATTTT.

CDR3: CASSLVGDTTDTQYF. The CDR3 DNA sequence: TGCGCCAGCAGCTTGGTCGGCGACACCACAGATACGCAGTATTTT. V is TRBV5-1 and J is TRBJ2-3; D remains unclear. CDR3 length: 15 residues. V lost 0 bases, J lost 2 bases, and 10 bases lay in between. Germline assignment: CDR1 SGHRS and CDR2 YFSETQ.

V usage is TRBV6-5 and J usage is TRBJ2-7; 9 nucleotides match TRBD1. Germline V gene data show CDR1 as MNHEY and CDR2 as SVGAGI. The CDR3 consists of 15 residues. After removal of 0 bases from V and 6 bases from J, the junction contained 6 bases not matched to a gene. CDR3 DNA sequence: TGTGCCAGCAGTTACTCGGGACAGGGAATTCTCGAGCAGTACTTC. This translates into CASSYSGQGILEQYF.

The chain employs TRBV11-2 and TRBJ1-2; TRBD1 aligns across 7 bases. This CDR3 is built from 13 residues. Germline CDR1 SGHAT, CDR2 FQNNGV. Trimming cost V 5 bases and J 4 bases; bases outside gene matches: 4. The CDR3 nucleotides are TGTGCCAGCAGCCCGGACAGGATCTATGGCTACACCTTC. It translates to CASSPDRIYGYTF.

The chain is built from TRBV18 and TRBJ1-2, with unresolved D. This CDR3 spans 15 amino acids. Germline CDR1 is KGHSH and CDR2 is LQKENI. The V and J ends lost 3 bases and 3 bases respectively, with 14 bases between them. Here the CDR3 DNA reads TGTGCCAGCTCACCGAGACTCCCTGGGGACTATGGCTACACCTTC. Amino acid sequence: CASSPRLPGDYGYTF. Combining the CDR3 with reference TRBV18 and TRBJ1-2 gives the whole variable domain NAGVMQNPRHLVRRRGQEARLRCSPMKGHSHVYWYRQLPEEGLKFMVYLQKENIIDESGMPKERFSAEFPKEGPSILRIQQVVRGDSAAYFCASSPRLPGDYGYTFGSGTRLTVV.

The J gene is TRBJ1-5, the V gene TRBV28, with no clear D. CDR3 size: 13 residues. In germline, CDR1 is MDHEN, CDR2 SYDVKM. The V end was cut by 5 bases, the J end by 5 bases, with 10 bases between. DNA for the CDR3: TGTGCCAGCAGTATCCCTTCCCATCAGCCCCAGCATTTT. Protein sequence: CASSIPSHQPQHF. Complete variable domain (other parts from reference TRBV28 and TRBJ1-5): DVKVTQSSRYLVKRTGEKVFLECVQDMDHENMFWYRQDPGLGLRLIYFSYDVKMKEKGDIPEGYSVSREKKERFSLILESASTNQTSMYLCASSIPSHQPQHFGDGTRLSIL.

J is TRBJ2-5 and V is TRBV7-9, with a weak D call TRBD1 (6 bases). The germline V gene encodes CDR1 SEHNR and CDR2 FQNEAQ (reference sequence). Trimming shortened V by 1 base and J by 5 bases, and 11 bases separated the two germline ends. The CDR3 sequence is 14 residues long. CDR3 region: CASSLGGQRETQYF. The CDR3 coding sequence is TGTGCCAGCAGCTTAGGGGGGCAACGGGAGACCCAGTACTTC.

This clone was counted once. The chain is built from TRBV28 and TRBJ1-1, with 8 bases lining up with TRBD1. Germline V CDR1 and CDR2: MDHEN, SYDVKM. V lost 5 bases, J lost 12 bases, and 14 bases stayed unmatched. The CDR3 loop spans 14 amino acids. The CDR3 DNA sequence: TGTGCCAGCAGTCCCTTGGTCGGACAGGGTGGTCCTTTCTTT. Residues: CASSPLVGQGGPFF.

The chain uses TRBV4-1 and TRBJ2-2, with D perhaps matching TRBD1 (5 bases). Germline loops: CDR1 MGHRA, CDR2 YSYEKL. The CDR3 is 17 residues long. The V and J ends lost 2 bases and 7 bases respectively, with 20 bases between them. CDR3 residues: CASSQPLRGRANGELFF. Written as DNA, the CDR3 is TGCGCCAGCAGCCAACCGCTACGCGGCAGGGCGAACGGGGAGCTGTTTTTT.

The chain has TRBV19 and TRBJ1-5; a weak D match, TRBD1 (6 bases). Germline values: CDR1 LNHDA, CDR2 SQIVND (reference sequence). Trimming stripped 4 bases from V and 3 bases from J, with 13 bases between. This CDR3 contains 15 residues. This CDR3 is CASSTSHRDNQPQHF. Written as DNA, the CDR3 is TGTGCCAGTAGTACATCTCACAGGGACAATCAGCCCCAGCATTTT.

This clone was seen a single time. The rearrangement joins TRBV9 to TRBJ1-4, with 7 bases matching TRBD1. The trim removed 0 bases at V and 6 bases at J, leaving 5 bases unmatched. The CDR3 is 15 residues long. CDR1 and CDR2 from the germline V gene are SGDLS and YYNGEE. The CDR3 sequence is CASSVGDSIHEKLFF. CDR3 coding DNA: TGTGCCAGCAGCGTAGGGGACAGCATTCATGAAAAACTGTTTTTT.

The rearrangement uses TRBV5-5 and TRBJ1-5, with TRBD1 as a possible D gene (6 bases). Trimming removed 0 bases at V and 2 bases at J, with 15 bases between. CDR1 SGHKS and CDR2 YYEKEE come from the germline V gene (reference sequence). This CDR3 spans 17 amino acids. The CDR3 sequence: CASSLGLGARGNQPQHF. CDR3 in DNA: TGTGCCAGCAGCTTGGGTTTGGGGGCGCGTGGCAATCAGCCCCAGCATTTT. The whole variable domain, remainder taken from reference TRBV5-5 and TRBJ1-5, is DAGVTQSPTHLIKTRGQQVTLRCSPISGHKSVSWYQQVLGQGPQFIFQYYEKEERGRGNFPDRFSARQFPNYSSELNVNALLLGDSALYLCASSLGLGARGNQPQHFGDGTRLSIL.